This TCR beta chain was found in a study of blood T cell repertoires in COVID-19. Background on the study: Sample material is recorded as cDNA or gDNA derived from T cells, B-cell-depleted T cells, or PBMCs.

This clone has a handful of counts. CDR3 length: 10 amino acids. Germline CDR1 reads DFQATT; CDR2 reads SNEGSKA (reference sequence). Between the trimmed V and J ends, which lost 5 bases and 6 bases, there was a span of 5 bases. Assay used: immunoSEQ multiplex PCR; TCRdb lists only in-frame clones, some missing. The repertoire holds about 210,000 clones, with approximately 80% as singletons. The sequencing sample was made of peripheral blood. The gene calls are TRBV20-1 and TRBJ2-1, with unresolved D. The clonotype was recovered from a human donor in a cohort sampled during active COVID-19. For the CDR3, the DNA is TGCAGTGCTTGGCTCAATGAGCAGTTCTTC. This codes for CSAWLNEQFF.